Listed below are T cell receptor beta chains from one sample, sequenced in a study of cytomegalovirus exposure and HLA in healthy donors. TCRdb's table, derived via immunoSEQ multiplex PCR, lists solely in-frame clones and lacks some. The sample carries around 150,000 clones, approximately 79% recorded once. The sequencing sample was made of PBMCs. All receptors come from a woman in her 30s in good health and CMV-seronegative. Both conserved end residues are part of each CDR3. D genes are given only for firm matches. The size entry is marked missing in some rows and otherwise reads once, few, many or a size class.

TRBV6-5	TRBJ2-7	-	once	TGTGCCAGCAGAGGACCAGGGGACGGCTACGAGCAGTACTTC	CASRGPGDGYEQYF
TRBV10-2	TRBJ2-3	TRBD2	-	TGCGCCAGCAGTGGCGCGGGGGGGCCAGATACGCAGTATTTT	CASSGAGGPDTQYF
TRBV6-5	TRBJ1-2	TRBD1	-	TGTGCCAGCAGTTACCCGGGACAGGGCTTCGGCTACACCTTC	CASSYPGQGFGYTF
TRBV6-1	TRBJ2-7	-	few	TGTGCCAGCAGTGACTTATCTGGGGGAGGTGAGCAGTACTTC	CASSDLSGGGEQYF
TRBV2	TRBJ1-6	-	few	TGTGCCAGCAGGGACCCCCGGGAAAGAAGCTCACCCCTCCACTTT	CASRDPRERSSPLHF
TRBV30	TRBJ2-6	-	-	TGTGCCTGGACCCCAGGGGGGGCCAACGTCCTGACTTTC	CAWTPGGANVLTF
TRBV7-2	TRBJ1-5	TRBD1	-	TGTGCCAGCAGCTTTCAGGGGGTCAATCAGCCCCAGCATTTT	CASSFQGVNQPQHF
TRBV7-2	TRBJ1-2	-	-	TGTGCCAGCAGCTCCTCGCCGGGTCTTTATGGCTACACCTTC	CASSSSPGLYGYTF
TRBV5-5	TRBJ2-1	TRBD2	-	TGTGCCAGCAGGATTACTAGCGGGGGGGCCCAGTCCTACAATGAGCAGTTCTTC	CASRITSGGAQSYNEQFF
TRBV9	TRBJ2-3	TRBD1	-	TGTGCCAGCAGCTCCAGACAGGGTACAGATACGCAGTATTTT	CASSSRQGTDTQYF
TRBV6-1	TRBJ2-7	TRBD2	-	TGTGCCAGCAGTGAAGGGGAGGGGCTATACGAGCAGTACTTC	CASSEGEGLYEQYF
TRBV6-5	TRBJ2-1	TRBD2	-	TGTGCCAGCAGTTATGGCGGGGGGTACAATGAGCAGTTCTTC	CASSYGGGYNEQFF
TRBV5-4	TRBJ1-1	TRBD1	-	TGTGCCAGCAGCGAAGGACAGGGGGCTGGCACTGAAGCTTTCTTT	CASSEGQGAGTEAFF
TRBV6-4	TRBJ2-2	TRBD2	once	TGTGCCAGCAGGGGCCGGGACTATGATTTTTGGGAGCTGTTTTTT	CASRGRDYDFWELFF
TRBV2	TRBJ1-1	-	-	TGTGCCAGAAGGAGCATGAACACTGAAGCTTTCTTT	CARRSMNTEAFF
TRBV5-1	TRBJ1-4	TRBD1	few	TGCGCCAGCAGCACAAGGACAGGGGAGGGTGAAAAACTGTTTTTT	CASSTRTGEGEKLFF
TRBV28	TRBJ1-2	TRBD1	once	TGTGCCAGCAGTCCCACTGGACAGGGGGTCTATGGCTACACCTTC	CASSPTGQGVYGYTF
TRBV2	TRBJ1-2	-	-	TGTGCCAGCAGTTTTATTTCTAACTATGGCTACACCTTC	CASSFISNYGYTF
TRBV11-2	TRBJ1-2	TRBD1	-	TGTGCCAGCACCTTCGGGACAGTCGGCTACACCTTC	CASTFGTVGYTF
TRBV6-5	TRBJ1-2	-	-	TGTGCCAGCACCTCAGGAGGGGCCTGGGGTGGCTACACCTTC	CASTSGGAWGGYTF
TRBV4-1	TRBJ1-1	-	once	TGCGCCAGCAGCCCGTTTGATCGGGGGGACACGAACACTGAAGCTTTCTTT	CASSPFDRGDTNTEAFF
TRBV9	TRBJ1-1	TRBD1	-	TGTGCCAGCAGCGTCTATCACCCGGGACAGGGATTGGGAGGCACTGAAGCTTTCTTT	CASSVYHPGQGLGGTEAFF
TRBV6-4	TRBJ2-1	TRBD2	-	TGTGCCAGCAGTGTACTAGCGGGGGGGTACAATGAGCAGTTCTTC	CASSVLAGGYNEQFF
TRBV27	TRBJ1-1	-	-	TGTGCCAGCAGTTTTTTAGGGGCTGAAGCTTTCTTT	CASSFLGAEAFF
TRBV5-4	TRBJ1-1	-	-	TGTGCCAGCAGCTTACAACTGAACACTGAAGCTTTCTTT	CASSLQLNTEAFF
TRBV6-5	TRBJ2-3	-	-	TGTGCCAGCAGTTACACTAGTAGGGATACGCAGTATTTT	CASSYTSRDTQYF
TRBV15	TRBJ1-2	-	-	TGTGCCACCAGCAGTCCGGTCGGGGAAGACTATGGCTACACCTTC	CATSSPVGEDYGYTF
TRBV5-5	TRBJ1-1	-	-	TGTGCCAGCAGCTTCTGGGGAGCTGAAGCTTTCTTT	CASSFWGAEAFF
TRBV10-3	TRBJ1-3	-	few	TGTGCCATCAGTGAGGAGGACAGAATCTCTGGAAACACCATATATTTT	CAISEEDRISGNTIYF
TRBV7-8	TRBJ2-3	-	-	TGTGCCAGCAGCTTAGATCGGAGCACAGATACGCAGTATTTT	CASSLDRSTDTQYF
TRBV5-1	TRBJ2-1	-	once	TGCGCCAGCAGGTCGGGGTGGGGGGACTCCTACAATGAGCAGTTCTTC	CASRSGWGDSYNEQFF
TRBV7-2	TRBJ1-5	-	-	TGTGCCAGCAGCCACGACAGCATCCAGCCCCAGCATTTT	CASSHDSIQPQHF
TRBV6-5	TRBJ1-1	TRBD1	-	TGTGCCAGCAGTCACAGGGGGACTGAAGCTTTCTTT	CASSHRGTEAFF